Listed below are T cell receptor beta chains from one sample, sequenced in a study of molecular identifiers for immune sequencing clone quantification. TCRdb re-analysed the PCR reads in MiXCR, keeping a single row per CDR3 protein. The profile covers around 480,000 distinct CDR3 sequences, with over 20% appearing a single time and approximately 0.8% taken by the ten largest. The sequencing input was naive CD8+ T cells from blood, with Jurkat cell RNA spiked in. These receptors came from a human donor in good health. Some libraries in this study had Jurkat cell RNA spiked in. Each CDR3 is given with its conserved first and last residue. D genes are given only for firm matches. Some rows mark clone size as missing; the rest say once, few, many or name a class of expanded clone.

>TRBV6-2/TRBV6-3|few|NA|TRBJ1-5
TGTGCCAGCGACCCGGCGGGAGGGCGGAGCACAGATACGCAGCATTTT
CASDPAGGRSTDTQHF
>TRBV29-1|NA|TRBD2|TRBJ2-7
TGCAGCGTTGAAGGCGGGAGCCACGAGCAGTACTTC
CSVEGGSHEQYF
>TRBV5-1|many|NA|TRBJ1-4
TGCGCCAGCAGCTTAAGGACCGACCAGGGTGAAAAACTGTTTTTT
CASSLRTDQGEKLFF
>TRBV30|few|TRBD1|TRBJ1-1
TGTGCCTGGAGTTACGGACAGGGTGGATTGAACACTGAAGCTTTCTTT
CAWSYGQGGLNTEAFF
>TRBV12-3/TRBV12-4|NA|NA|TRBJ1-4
TGTGCCAGCAGCCCCCCCTGGACTAATGAAAAACTGTTTTTT
CASSPPWTNEKLFF
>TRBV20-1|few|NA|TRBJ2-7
TGCAGTGCTAGATCTCTTCACCCCTACGAGCAGTACTTC
CSARSLHPYEQYF
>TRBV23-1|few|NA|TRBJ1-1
TGCGCCAGCAGTCAATCGCGGGGGGCTTGGGGAGGGCTGAACACTGAAGCTTTCTTT
CASSQSRGAWGGLNTEAFF
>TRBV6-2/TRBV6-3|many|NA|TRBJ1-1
TGTGCCAGCAGTTACTCGGCAGTTGTGGCTTTCTTT
CASSYSAVVAFF
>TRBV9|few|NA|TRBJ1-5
TGTGCCAGCAGCGTAGGTACCATTAGCAATCAGCCCCAGCATTTT
CASSVGTISNQPQHF
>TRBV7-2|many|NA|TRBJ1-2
TGTGCCAGCAGCCCTAGGGCAGGGGAGGGAGGACCGAGATATGGCTACACCTTC
CASSPRAGEGGPRYGYTF
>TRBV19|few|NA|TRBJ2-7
TGTGCCAGTAAACGGCCCAGTGGGTCCTACGAGCAGTACTTC
CASKRPSGSYEQYF
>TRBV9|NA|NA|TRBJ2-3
TGTGCCAGCAGCGTAGAGGAGGGGGGGTCTAGAAATACGCAGTATTTT
CASSVEEGGSRNTQYF
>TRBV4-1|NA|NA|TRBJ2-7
TGCGCCAGCAGCCAAGATAGAAGATACGAGCAGTACTTC
CASSQDRRYEQYF